Below, one T cell receptor beta chain is given with its context. At one of its ends the junction is not consistent with the germline gene, which may arise from a read error. Seattle's cohort entered during active infection and was followed longitudinally. This record belongs to a study of blood T cell repertoires in COVID-19. Whole-study context: Samples taken during acute and convalescent COVID-19 were collected in the United States, Italy and Spain. Nucleic acid was either cDNA or gDNA, and it came from T cells, B-cell-depleted T cells, or PBMCs.

The CDR3 sequence is 14 residues long. Germline V gives CDR1 LNHDA, CDR2 SQIVND (reference sequence). The authors' processing: Amplifying reference gene primers gave estimates of nucleated cell counts. TCRdb's copy holds only in-frame clones and misses some; the assay was immunoSEQ multiplex PCR. That table gives V, J and clone size, and the DNA gave D and trimming. Of roughly 150,000 clones listed, more than 85% were seen once; the top ten hold under 3%. The receptor was derived from a woman older than 75 with COVID-19, enrolled during active disease. The J gene is TRBJ2-7, the V gene TRBV19; D unresolved. The material sequenced was peripheral blood. The CDR3 sequence: CASSRAWSSYEQYF. CDR3 sequence (DNA): TGTGCTAGTAGTAGAGCTTGGAGCTCCTACGAGCAGTACTTC.